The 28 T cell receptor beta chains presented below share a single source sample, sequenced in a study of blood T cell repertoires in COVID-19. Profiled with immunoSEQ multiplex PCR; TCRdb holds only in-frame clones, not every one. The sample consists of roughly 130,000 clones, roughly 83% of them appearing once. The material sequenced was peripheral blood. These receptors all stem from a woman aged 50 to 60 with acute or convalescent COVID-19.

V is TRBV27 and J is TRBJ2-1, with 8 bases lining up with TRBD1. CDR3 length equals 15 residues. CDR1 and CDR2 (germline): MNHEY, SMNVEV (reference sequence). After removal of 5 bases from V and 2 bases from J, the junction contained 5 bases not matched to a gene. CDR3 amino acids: CASSDGTGAYNEQFF. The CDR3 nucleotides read TGTGCCAGCAGTGACGGGACAGGAGCCTACAATGAGCAGTTCTTC.

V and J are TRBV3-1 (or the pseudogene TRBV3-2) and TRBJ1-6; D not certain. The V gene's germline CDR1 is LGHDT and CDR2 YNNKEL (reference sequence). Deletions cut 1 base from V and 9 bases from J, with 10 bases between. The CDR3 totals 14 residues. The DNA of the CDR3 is TGTGCCAGCAGCCAAGTCCTTGTGAGTTCACCCCTCCACTTT. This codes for CASSQVLVSSPLHF.

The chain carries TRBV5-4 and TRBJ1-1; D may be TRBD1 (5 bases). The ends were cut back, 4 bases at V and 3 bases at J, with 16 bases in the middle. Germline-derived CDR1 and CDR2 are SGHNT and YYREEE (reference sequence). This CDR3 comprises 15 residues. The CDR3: CASSLLGERDTEAFF. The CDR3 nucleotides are TGTGCCAGCAGCCTTCTGGGGGAGCGGGACACTGAAGCTTTCTTT.

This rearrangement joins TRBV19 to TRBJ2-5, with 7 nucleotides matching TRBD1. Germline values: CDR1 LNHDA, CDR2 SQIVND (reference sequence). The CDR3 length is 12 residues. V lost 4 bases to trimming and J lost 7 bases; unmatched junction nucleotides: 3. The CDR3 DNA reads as TGTGCCAGTAGTAACAGACAGGGGACCCAGTACTTC. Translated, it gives CASSNRQGTQYF.

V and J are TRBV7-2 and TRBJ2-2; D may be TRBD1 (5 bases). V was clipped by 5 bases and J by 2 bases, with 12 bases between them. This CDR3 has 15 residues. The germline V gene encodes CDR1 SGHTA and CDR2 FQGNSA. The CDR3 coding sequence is TGTGCCAGCAGCCTTACAGGCTCAAACACCGGGGAGCTGTTTTTT. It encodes CASSLTGSNTGELFF.

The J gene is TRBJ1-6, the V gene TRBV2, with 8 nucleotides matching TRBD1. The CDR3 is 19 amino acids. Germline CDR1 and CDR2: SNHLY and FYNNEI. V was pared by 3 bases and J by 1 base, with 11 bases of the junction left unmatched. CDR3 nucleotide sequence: TGTGCCAGCAGTGAGCGCACTACAGGGGGGAGATCCTATAATTCACCCCTCCACTTT. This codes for CASSERTTGGRSYNSPLHF. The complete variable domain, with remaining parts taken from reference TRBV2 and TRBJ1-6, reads EPEVTQTPSHQVTQMGQEVILRCVPISNHLYFYWYRQILGQKVEFLVSFYNNEISEKSEIFDDQFSVERPDGSNFTLKIRSTKLEDSAMYFCASSERTTGGRSYNSPLHFGNGTRLTVT.

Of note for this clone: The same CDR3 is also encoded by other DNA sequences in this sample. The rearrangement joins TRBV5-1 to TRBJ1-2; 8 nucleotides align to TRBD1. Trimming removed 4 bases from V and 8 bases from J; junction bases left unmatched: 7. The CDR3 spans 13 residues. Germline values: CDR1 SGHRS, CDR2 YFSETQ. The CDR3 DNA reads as TGCGCCAGCAGCCCCGGACAGGGTGAAGGCTACACCTTC. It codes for CASSPGQGEGYTF. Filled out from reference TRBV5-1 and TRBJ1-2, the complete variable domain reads KAGVTQTPRYLIKTRGQQVTLSCSPISGHRSVSWYQQTPGQGLQFLFEYFSETQRNKGNFPGRFSGRQFSNSRSEMNVSTLELGDSALYLCASSPGQGEGYTFGSGTRLTVV.

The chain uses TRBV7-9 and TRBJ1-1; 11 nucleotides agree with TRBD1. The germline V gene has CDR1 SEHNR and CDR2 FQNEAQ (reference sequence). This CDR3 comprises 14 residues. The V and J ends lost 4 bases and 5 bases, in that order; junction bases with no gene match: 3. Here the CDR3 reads CASSWGTGGTEAFF. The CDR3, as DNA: TGTGCCAGCAGCTGGGGGACAGGGGGAACTGAAGCTTTCTTT. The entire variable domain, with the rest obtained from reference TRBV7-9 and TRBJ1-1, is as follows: DTGVSQNPRHKITKRGQNVTFRCDPISEHNRLYWYRQTLGQGPEFLTYFQNEAQLEKSRLLSDRFSAERPKGSFSTLEIQRTEQGDSAMYLCASSWGTGGTEAFFGQGTRLTVV.

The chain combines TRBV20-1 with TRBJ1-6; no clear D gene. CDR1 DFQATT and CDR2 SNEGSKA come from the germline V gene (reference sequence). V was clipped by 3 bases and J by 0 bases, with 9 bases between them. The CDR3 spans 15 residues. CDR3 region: CSASKQSSYNSPLHF. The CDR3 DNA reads TGCAGTGCTAGTAAACAGAGCTCCTATAATTCACCCCTCCACTTT.

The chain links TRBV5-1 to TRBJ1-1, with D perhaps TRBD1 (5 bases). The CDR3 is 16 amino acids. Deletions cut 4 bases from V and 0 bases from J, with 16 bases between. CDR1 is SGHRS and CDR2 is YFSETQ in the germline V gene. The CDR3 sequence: CASSTGTHGLNTEAFF. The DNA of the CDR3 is TGCGCCAGCAGCACGGGGACTCATGGCTTGAACACTGAAGCTTTCTTT.

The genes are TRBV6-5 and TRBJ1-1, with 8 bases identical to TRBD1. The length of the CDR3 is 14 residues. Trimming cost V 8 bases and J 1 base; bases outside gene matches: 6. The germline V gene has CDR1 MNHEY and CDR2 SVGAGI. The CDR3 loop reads CASRLDRANTEAFF. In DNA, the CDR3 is TGTGCCAGCCGTCTGGACAGGGCGAACACTGAAGCTTTCTTT.

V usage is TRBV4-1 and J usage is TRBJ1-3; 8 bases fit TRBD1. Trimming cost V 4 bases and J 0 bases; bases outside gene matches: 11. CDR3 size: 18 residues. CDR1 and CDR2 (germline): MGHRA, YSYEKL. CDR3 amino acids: CASSPWIRTGTSGNTIYF. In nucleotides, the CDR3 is TGCGCCAGCAGCCCTTGGATAAGGACAGGGACCTCTGGAAACACCATATATTTT.

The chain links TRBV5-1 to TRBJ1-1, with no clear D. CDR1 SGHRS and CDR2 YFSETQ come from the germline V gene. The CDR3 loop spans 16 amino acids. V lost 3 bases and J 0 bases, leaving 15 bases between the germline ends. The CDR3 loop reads CASSSRSIGVNTEAFF. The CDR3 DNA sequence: TGCGCCAGCAGCTCGCGATCGATTGGTGTGAACACTGAAGCTTTCTTT.

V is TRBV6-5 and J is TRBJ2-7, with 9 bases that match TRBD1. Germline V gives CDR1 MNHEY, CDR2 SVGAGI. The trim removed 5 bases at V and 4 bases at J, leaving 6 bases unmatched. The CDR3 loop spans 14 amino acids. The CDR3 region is CASSHRDRDYEQYF. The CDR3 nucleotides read TGTGCCAGCAGTCACCGGGACAGGGATTACGAGCAGTACTTC.

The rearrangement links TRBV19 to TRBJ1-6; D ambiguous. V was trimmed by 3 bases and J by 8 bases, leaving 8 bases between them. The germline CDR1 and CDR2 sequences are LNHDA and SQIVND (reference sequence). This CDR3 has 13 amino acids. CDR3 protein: CASSIGGDSPLHF. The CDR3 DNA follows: TGTGCCAGTAGTATCGGCGGGGATTCACCCCTCCACTTT.

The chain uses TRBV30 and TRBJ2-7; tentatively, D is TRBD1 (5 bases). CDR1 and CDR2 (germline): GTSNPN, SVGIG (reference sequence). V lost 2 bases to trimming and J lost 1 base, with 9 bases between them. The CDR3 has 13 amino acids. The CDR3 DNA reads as TGTGCCTGGAGTAAGGACATGTCCTACGAGCAGTACTTC. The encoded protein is CAWSKDMSYEQYF.

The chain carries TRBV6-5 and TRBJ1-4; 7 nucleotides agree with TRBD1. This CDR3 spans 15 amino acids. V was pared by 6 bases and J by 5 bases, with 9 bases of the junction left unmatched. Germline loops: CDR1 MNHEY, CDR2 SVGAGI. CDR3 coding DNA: TGTGCCAGCAGGGGAGACAGGGCCCCCAATGAAAAACTGTTTTTT. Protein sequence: CASRGDRAPNEKLFF.

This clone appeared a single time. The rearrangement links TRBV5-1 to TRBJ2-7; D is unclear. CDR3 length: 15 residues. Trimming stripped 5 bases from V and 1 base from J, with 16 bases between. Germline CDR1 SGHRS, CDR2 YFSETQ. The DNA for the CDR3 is TGCGCCAGCAGGTTTGCCCCTGATAGATCCTACGAGCAGTACTTC. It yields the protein CASRFAPDRSYEQYF.

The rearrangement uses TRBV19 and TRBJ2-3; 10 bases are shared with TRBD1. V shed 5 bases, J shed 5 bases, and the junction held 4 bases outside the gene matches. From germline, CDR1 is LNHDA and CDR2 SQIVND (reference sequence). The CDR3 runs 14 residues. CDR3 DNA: TGTGCCAGTAGTCTCGGGACAGGGGAAGATACGCAGTATTTT. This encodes CASSLGTGEDTQYF.

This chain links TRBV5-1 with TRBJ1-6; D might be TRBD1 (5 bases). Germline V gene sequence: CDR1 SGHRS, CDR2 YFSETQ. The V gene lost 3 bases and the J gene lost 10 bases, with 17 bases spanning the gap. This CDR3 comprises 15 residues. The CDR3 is CASSYGGVEGSPLHF. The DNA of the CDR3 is TGCGCCAGCAGCTACGGGGGGGTGGAGGGCTCACCCCTCCACTTT.

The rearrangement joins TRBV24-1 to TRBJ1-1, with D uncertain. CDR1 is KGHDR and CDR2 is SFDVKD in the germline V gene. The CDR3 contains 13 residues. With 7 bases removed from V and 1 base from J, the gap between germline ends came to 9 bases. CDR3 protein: CATSEHGNTEAFF. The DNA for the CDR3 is TGTGCCACCAGCGAGCACGGGAACACTGAAGCTTTCTTT.

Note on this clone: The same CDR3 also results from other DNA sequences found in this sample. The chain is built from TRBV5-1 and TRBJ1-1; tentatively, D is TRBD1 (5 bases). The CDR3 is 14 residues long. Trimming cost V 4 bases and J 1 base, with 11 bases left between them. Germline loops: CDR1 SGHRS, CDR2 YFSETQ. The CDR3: CASSPWGENTEAFF. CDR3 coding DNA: TGCGCCAGCAGCCCCTGGGGGGAGAACACTGAAGCTTTCTTT.

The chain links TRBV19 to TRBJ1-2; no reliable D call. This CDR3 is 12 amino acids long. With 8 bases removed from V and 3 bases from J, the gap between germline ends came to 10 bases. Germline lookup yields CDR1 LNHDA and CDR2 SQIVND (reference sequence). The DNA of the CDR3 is TGTGCCAGTCTGGACTTCTACTATGGCTACACCTTC. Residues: CASLDFYYGYTF.

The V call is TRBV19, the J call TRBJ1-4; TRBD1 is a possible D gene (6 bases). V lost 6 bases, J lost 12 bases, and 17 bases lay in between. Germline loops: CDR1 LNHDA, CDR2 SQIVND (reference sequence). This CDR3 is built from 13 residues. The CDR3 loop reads CASSTGFRMELFF. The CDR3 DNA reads TGTGCCAGTAGCACAGGGTTTCGGATGGAACTGTTTTTT.

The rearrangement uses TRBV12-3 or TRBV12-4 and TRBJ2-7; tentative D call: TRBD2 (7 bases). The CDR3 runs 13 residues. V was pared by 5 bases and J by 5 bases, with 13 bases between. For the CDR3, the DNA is TGTGCCAGCAGTGAGGGGGGGCGGGACGAGCAGTACTTC. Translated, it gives CASSEGGRDEQYF.

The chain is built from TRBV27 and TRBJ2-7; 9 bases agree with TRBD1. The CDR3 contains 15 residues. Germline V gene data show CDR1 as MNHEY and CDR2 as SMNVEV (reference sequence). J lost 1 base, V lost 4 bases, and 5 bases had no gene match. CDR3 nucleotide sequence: TGTGCCAGCAGTTCAGGACAGGGGCGTTCCTACGAGCAGTACTTC. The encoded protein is CASSSGQGRSYEQYF.

CDR3 DNA: TGTGCCAGCAGCTTGCTGGGGGACAGGCCCCAGCATTTT. Amino acids: CASSLLGDRPQHF. This chain connects TRBV5-6 to TRBJ1-5; 7 bases agree with TRBD1. With V trimmed by 1 base and J by 9 bases, 4 bases remained unmatched. The CDR3 has 13 amino acids. The germline V gene encodes CDR1 SGHDT and CDR2 YYEEEE.

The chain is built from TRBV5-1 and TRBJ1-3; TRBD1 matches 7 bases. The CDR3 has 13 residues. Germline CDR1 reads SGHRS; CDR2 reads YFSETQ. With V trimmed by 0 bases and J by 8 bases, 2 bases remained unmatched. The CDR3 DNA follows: TGCGCCAGCAGCTTGGAGGGGGCGGACACCATATATTTT. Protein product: CASSLEGADTIYF.